Presented here are 13 T cell receptor beta chains from one specimen sequenced in a study of T cells in Graves' hyperthyroidism and ophthalmopathy. TCR beta CDR3 regions were amplified from RNA. TCR CDR3 regions were first amplified by RT-PCR with HTBI primers. MiXCR, applied by TCRdb to the multiplex PCR reads, yields one record per CDR3 protein. The sample shows hundreds of thousands of distinct CDR3 sequences, about two fifths of them seen only once. The specimen was blood. These receptors all stem from a young man with Graves' hyperthyroidism.

This chain joins TRBV25-1 and TRBJ1-4; a weak D match, TRBD1 (5 bases). Germline V gives CDR1 MGHDK, CDR2 SYGVNS. The CDR3 is 14 amino acids. V dropped 8 bases and J dropped 1 base, with 11 bases sitting between them. The CDR3 is CASSDTLTNEKLFF. In DNA form, the CDR3 reads TGTGCCAGCTCGGACACCTTAACTAATGAAAAACTGTTTTTT.

A few counts support this clonotype. The chain carries TRBV4-3 and TRBJ1-1, with D maybe TRBD1 (6 bases). The CDR3 extends over 15 amino acids. From germline, CDR1 is LGHNA and CDR2 YSLEER. V was shortened by 3 bases and J by 1 base, with 12 bases between the two germline ends. The CDR3 spells CASSQPDRRNTEAFF. CDR3 bases: TGCGCCAGCAGCCAGCCAGACAGGCGGAACACTGAAGCTTTCTTT.

This clonotype was recorded at least ten times. This rearrangement joins TRBV7-9 to TRBJ1-1; possible D gene TRBD1, 5 bases. Germline-derived CDR1 and CDR2 are SEHNR and FQNEAQ (reference sequence). V lost 4 bases, J lost 4 bases, and 13 bases lay in between. The CDR3 covers 14 residues. The CDR3, as DNA: TGTGCCAGCAGCTCCCCGGGACTGCCCACTGAAGCTTTCTTT. It translates to CASSSPGLPTEAFF. Full variable domain (missing parts from reference TRBV7-9 and TRBJ1-1): DTGVSQNPRHKITKRGQNVTFRCDPISEHNRLYWYRQTLGQGPEFLTYFQNEAQLEKSRLLSDRFSAERPKGSFSTLEIQRTEQGDSAMYLCASSSPGLPTEAFFGQGTRLTVV.

This rearrangement joins TRBV11-2 to TRBJ1-1; 7 positions agree with TRBD1. Trimming took 4 bases from V and 6 from J; bases not matched to a gene: 14. Germline-derived CDR1 and CDR2 are SGHAT and FQNNGV. This CDR3 has 16 residues. The CDR3 loop is CASSSFFEGAWSEAFF. CDR3 sequence (DNA): TGTGCCAGCAGCTCCTTCTTTGAGGGGGCTTGGTCTGAAGCTTTCTTT.

This rearrangement joins TRBV19 to TRBJ1-1; 8 bases fit TRBD1. There are 14 residues in the CDR3. Losses at the gene ends were 3 bases for V and 5 bases for J; bases not matched to a gene: 5. Germline CDR1 LNHDA, CDR2 SQIVND (reference sequence). In nucleotides, the CDR3 is TGTGCCAGTAGTATCTCAGGGGGCGAGACTGAAGCTTTCTTT. It encodes CASSISGGETEAFF.

This clonotype was counted at least ten times. This chain uses TRBV15 with TRBJ1-6; possible D gene TRBD1, 5 bases. In germline, CDR1 is LNHNV, CDR2 YYDKDF (reference sequence). CDR3 size: 13 residues. Trimming pared 3 bases from V and 12 bases from J, leaving 12 bases between. The CDR3 is CATSSDSIGPLHF. Here the CDR3 DNA reads TGTGCCACCAGCAGTGACAGCATCGGACCCCTCCACTTT.

This clonotype was detected only a few times. J is TRBJ2-7 and V is TRBV14; D is ambiguous. The CDR3 extends over 13 amino acids. CDR1 and CDR2 from the germline V gene are SGHDN and FVKESK. V was trimmed by 4 bases and J by 6 bases, leaving 13 bases between them. The CDR3 sequence: CASSLSTSSEQYF. CDR3 DNA: TGTGCCAGCAGCCTATCAACTTCCAGCGAGCAGTACTTC.

This chain uses TRBV3-1 with TRBJ1-2, with TRBD1 matching 7 bases. Germline V CDR1 and CDR2: LGHDT, YNNKEL (reference sequence). Losses at the gene ends were 4 bases for V and 7 bases for J; bases not matched to a gene: 9. The CDR3 consists of 14 residues. The CDR3 DNA sequence: TGTGCCAGCAGCCTCCTGGACAGGCCAGGTGGCTACACCTTC. Residues: CASSLLDRPGGYTF.

The chain recombines TRBV5-1 with TRBJ1-5, with 9 bases matching TRBD1. The J segment lost 6 bases and the V segment lost 0 bases, leaving 4 bases of the junction unmatched. The CDR3 runs 15 residues. From germline, CDR1 is SGHRS and CDR2 YFSETQ. Here the CDR3 reads CASSLGTGEGQPQHF. In DNA, the CDR3 is TGCGCCAGCAGCTTGGGGACAGGGGAAGGTCAGCCCCAGCATTTT.

This clonotype came up many times. This chain connects TRBV19 to TRBJ1-1, with no clear D. The CDR3 is made up of 11 amino acids. The V end was cut by 3 bases, the J end by 11 bases, with 10 bases between. Germline V gene sequence: CDR1 LNHDA, CDR2 SQIVND (reference sequence). Here the CDR3 DNA reads TGTGCCAGTAGTATGAGGGATACCGCTTTCTTT. It translates to CASSMRDTAFF.

This clonotype was seen repeatedly, ten times or more. The CDR3 loop is CSAPRDNYGYTF. CDR3 coding DNA: TGCAGCGCACCCAGGGATAACTATGGCTACACCTTC. The gene calls are TRBV29-1 and TRBJ1-2; weak D call: TRBD1 (5 bases). The CDR3 spans 12 residues. Trimming cost V 7 bases and J 1 base, with 10 bases left between them. CDR1 and CDR2 (germline): SQVTM, ANQGSEA.

At least ten counts were recorded for this clonotype. This chain uses TRBV2 with TRBJ2-2; perhaps TRBD2 as D (6 bases). Germline V lookup: CDR1 SNHLY, CDR2 FYNNEI. V shed 1 base and J shed 4 bases, with 7 bases lying between them. The CDR3 extends over 14 amino acids. CDR3 coding DNA: TGTGCCAGCAGTGAAGTGGGAGGCACCGGGGAGCTGTTTTTT. It codes for CASSEVGGTGELFF. Complete variable domain (other parts from reference TRBV2 and TRBJ2-2): EPEVTQTPSHQVTQMGQEVILRCVPISNHLYFYWYRQILGQKVEFLVSFYNNEISEKSEIFDDQFSVERPDGSNFTLKIRSTKLEDSAMYFCASSEVGGTGELFFGEGSRLTVL.

This clonotype was observed a handful of times. The V call is TRBV20-1, the J call TRBJ2-7, with D perhaps matching TRBD1 or TRBD2 (6 bases each). The germline V gene has CDR1 DFQATT and CDR2 SNEGSKA (reference sequence). The germline V and J ends were trimmed by 5 bases and 4 bases, with 18 bases remaining between them. The CDR3 loop spans 14 amino acids. The CDR3 DNA reads TGCAGTGCTCCTCACCGGGGGCGTCTGTACGAGCAGTACTTC. Translating it yields CSAPHRGRLYEQYF.